Presented here are 27 T cell receptor beta chains from one specimen sequenced in a study of cytomegalovirus exposure and HLA in healthy donors. The PCR used 60 Vbeta and 13 Jbeta primers. The data were produced by immunoSEQ multiplex PCR, yet TCRdb's version contains in-frame clones alone and is incomplete. The sample comprises 90,000 to 120,000 clones, around four fifths of which are singletons, and around 7.4% rests with the top ten. The sequenced material came from PBMCs. The receptors were gathered from a man aged 30 to 39 in good health and CMV-seronegative.

This chain links TRBV29-1 with TRBJ2-3; 9 bases match TRBD2. CDR1 is SQVTM and CDR2 is ANQGSEA in the germline V gene. CDR3 length: 14 amino acids. The J segment lost 1 base and the V segment lost 1 base, leaving 0 bases of the junction unmatched. In DNA, the CDR3 is TGCAGCGTTGAAGTAGCGGGGGGCACAGATACGCAGTATTTT. This gives the protein CSVEVAGGTDTQYF.

The chain couples TRBV28 to TRBJ2-5, with D perhaps TRBD2 (5 bases). V lost 11 bases, J lost 3 bases, and 16 bases lay in between. This CDR3 contains 13 residues. Germline lookup yields CDR1 MDHEN and CDR2 SYDVKM. The CDR3 DNA sequence: TGTGCCCTAACCCGGGGTACCGAAGAGACCCAGTACTTC. Protein sequence: CALTRGTEETQYF.

The V call is TRBV5-1, the J call TRBJ2-7; D is unresolved. Germline lookup yields CDR1 SGHRS and CDR2 YFSETQ. V was trimmed by 0 bases and J by 2 bases, leaving 12 bases between them. The CDR3 is 15 amino acids. The CDR3 spells CASSLVVGGTYEQYF. The CDR3 DNA is TGCGCCAGCAGCTTGGTAGTTGGTGGTACCTACGAGCAGTACTTC.

The V and J genes are TRBV15 and TRBJ2-5; 7 bases line up with TRBD2. The CDR3 runs 13 residues. V shed 4 bases and J 5 bases; nucleotides not matched to a gene: 4. The germline CDR1 and CDR2 sequences are LNHNV and YYDKDF (reference sequence). The CDR3 region is CATSTTSAETQYF. The CDR3 nucleotides read TGTGCCACCAGCACAACTAGCGCGGAGACCCAGTACTTC.

The CDR3 reads CASSDSYRDRGRNEQFF. DNA of the CDR3: TGTGCCAGCAGTGACTCTTACCGGGACAGGGGGCGTAATGAGCAGTTCTTC. The chain has TRBV6-4 and TRBJ2-1, with TRBD1 matching over 12 bases. Germline V CDR1 and CDR2: MRHNA, SNTAGT. This CDR3 has 17 residues. Losses at the gene ends were 0 bases for V and 7 bases for J; bases not matched to a gene: 7.

This clone was seen more than once but under ten times. V and J are TRBV2 and TRBJ2-7, with 9 bases lining up with TRBD1. The germline V gene has CDR1 SNHLY and CDR2 FYNNEI. CDR3 size: 12 residues. The V gene end was trimmed by 10 bases and the J gene end by 4 bases; junction bases not matched to a gene: 5. In DNA, the CDR3 is TGTGCCACCGGGACAGGGCTATACGAGCAGTACTTC. This translates into CATGTGLYEQYF.

CDR3 DNA sequence: TGCGCCAGCAGCCAAGAAAGAAGCAGAGGTGGCAATCAGCCCCAGCATTTT. This translates into CASSQERSRGGNQPQHF. The chain has TRBV4-1 and TRBJ1-5; D is uncertain. Deletions cut 0 bases from V and 2 bases from J, with 14 bases between. This CDR3 is built from 17 residues. Germline V lookup: CDR1 MGHRA, CDR2 YSYEKL.

This clone was counted a few times. This chain connects TRBV7-2 to TRBJ1-2, with TRBD1 matching 7 bases. Trimming removed 6 bases from V and 4 bases from J; junction bases left unmatched: 5. This CDR3 is built from 13 residues. Germline V gene sequence: CDR1 SGHTA, CDR2 FQGNSA. This CDR3 reads CASRPGQAYGYTF. DNA for the CDR3: TGTGCCAGCAGACCAGGACAGGCCTATGGCTACACCTTC.

This chain connects TRBV2 to TRBJ2-1; D is perhaps TRBD1 (7 bases). Deletions cut 6 bases from V and 2 bases from J, with 14 bases between. The CDR3 is made up of 15 amino acids. Germline V gene data show CDR1 as SNHLY and CDR2 as FYNNEI. The DNA for the CDR3 is TGTGCCAGCAGCCTCAGGGGGGCCCCCTACAATGAGCAGTTCTTC. Protein sequence: CASSLRGAPYNEQFF.

This chain joins TRBV7-9 and TRBJ1-2; 7 nucleotides agree with TRBD1. The CDR3 is made up of 14 amino acids. Germline values: CDR1 SEHNR, CDR2 FQNEAQ (reference sequence). The V segment lost 6 bases and the J segment 7 bases; nucleotides outside the gene matches: 11. DNA for the CDR3: TGTGCCAGCAGATCGTCGACAGGGCTCGTTGGCTACACCTTC. The encoded protein is CASRSSTGLVGYTF.

The rearrangement links TRBV29-1 to TRBJ1-2; D may be TRBD1 (5 bases). Germline values: CDR1 SQVTM, CDR2 ANQGSEA. This CDR3 contains 15 residues. V lost 0 bases, J lost 8 bases, and 19 bases lay in between. The CDR3 here is CSVEDPRPGFGGYTF. As DNA, the CDR3 is TGCAGCGTTGAAGACCCCCGGCCAGGGTTTGGAGGCTACACCTTC.

V usage is TRBV18 and J usage is TRBJ1-2, with a weak D call TRBD1 (6 bases). The CDR3 has 14 residues. The V end was cut by 0 bases, the J end by 7 bases, with 12 bases between. Germline V lookup: CDR1 KGHSH, CDR2 LQKENI. The chain's CDR3 is CASSPPSDSSGYTF. The CDR3 nucleotides read TGTGCCAGCTCACCACCGTCGGACAGTTCTGGCTACACCTTC.

This chain's CDR3 is CASSPLPRSGANVLTF. DNA for the CDR3: TGTGCCAGCAGCCCCCTCCCCCGCTCTGGGGCCAACGTCCTGACTTTC. V usage is TRBV11-2 and J usage is TRBJ2-6; D not resolved. The V end was cut by 5 bases, the J end by 0 bases, with 11 bases between. The germline V gene has CDR1 SGHAT and CDR2 FQNNGV. This CDR3 contains 16 residues. The variable domain in full, completed from reference TRBV11-2 and TRBJ2-6, reads EAGVAQSPRYKIIEKRQSVAFWCNPISGHATLYWYQQILGQGPKLLIQFQNNGVVDDSQLPKDRFSAERLKGVDSTLKIQPAKLEDSAVYLCASSPLPRSGANVLTFGAGSRLTVL.

The chain is built from TRBV9 and TRBJ2-4, with TRBD2 matching over 8 bases. Trimming removed 0 bases from V and 8 bases from J; junction bases left unmatched: 1. This CDR3 spans 13 amino acids. Germline assignment: CDR1 SGDLS and CDR2 YYNGEE. CDR3 residues: CASSVAGGDIQYF. The DNA of the CDR3 is TGTGCCAGCAGCGTAGCGGGAGGGGACATTCAGTACTTC.

V is TRBV15 and J is TRBJ2-2, with 15 nucleotides matching TRBD2. The CDR3 runs to 22 residues. V lost 1 base to trimming and J lost 4 bases; unmatched junction nucleotides: 16. Germline loops: CDR1 LNHNV, CDR2 YYDKDF (reference sequence). This CDR3 reads CATSRAPGLAGGHGELTGELFF. CDR3 sequence (DNA): TGTGCCACCAGCAGAGCTCCGGGACTAGCGGGGGGACACGGGGAGCTCACCGGGGAGCTGTTTTTT.

This chain connects TRBV29-1 to TRBJ2-1, with D possibly matching TRBD2 (6 bases). The CDR3 totals 11 residues. Germline CDR1 reads SQVTM; CDR2 reads ANQGSEA. V was shortened by 6 bases and J by 8 bases, with 11 bases between the two germline ends. The CDR3 DNA reads TGCAGCGTCGGGGGTAGGGATGAGCAGTTCTTC. Residues: CSVGGRDEQFF.

This chain connects TRBV28 to TRBJ1-4, with TRBD1 identical over 10 bases. V trimming: 11 bases; J trimming: 7 bases; junction bases outside the gene matches: 10. CDR1 is MDHEN, CDR2 SYDVKM, per germline. The CDR3 runs to 14 residues. DNA of the CDR3: TGTGCCGGGGGGGACAGGGGCCTTCGTGAAAAACTGTTTTTT. Residues: CAGGDRGLREKLFF.

The chain carries TRBV28 and TRBJ1-2; 8 nucleotides line up with TRBD1. Losses at the gene ends were 8 bases for V and 3 bases for J; bases not matched to a gene: 5. The CDR3 extends over 13 amino acids. Germline-derived CDR1 and CDR2 are MDHEN and SYDVKM. In DNA, the CDR3 is TGTGCCAGCTTGGACAGGGCGGACTATGGCTACACCTTC. It is translated as CASLDRADYGYTF.

The chain links TRBV27 to TRBJ1-5; possible D gene TRBD1, 6 bases. Trimming pared 1 base from V and 2 bases from J, leaving 24 bases between. CDR1 and CDR2 from the germline V gene are MNHEY and SMNVEV (reference sequence). This CDR3 spans 20 amino acids. CDR3 DNA sequence: TGTGCCAGCAGTTTATTCCCCGGTGGCAGGGGTTTCATAGGCAATCAGCCCCAGCATTTT. It codes for CASSLFPGGRGFIGNQPQHF.

This clone has just a few counts. The V call is TRBV7-9, the J call TRBJ2-7; no reliable D call. The CDR3 runs to 13 residues. Trimming took 1 base from V and 4 from J, leaving 8 bases between them. Germline assignment: CDR1 SEHNR and CDR2 FQNEAQ (reference sequence). This CDR3 is CASSLDTEYEQYF. In DNA form, the CDR3 reads TGTGCCAGCAGCTTAGATACAGAGTACGAGCAGTACTTC.

This chain joins TRBV6-5 and TRBJ1-1, with D perhaps TRBD1 (5 bases). V lost 0 bases to trimming and J lost 5 bases, with 13 bases between them. CDR1 is MNHEY, CDR2 SVGAGI, per germline. This CDR3 comprises 15 residues. For the CDR3, the DNA is TGTGCCAGCAGTTACTCGGGGGGTTTTTCTACTGAAGCTTTCTTT. This encodes CASSYSGGFSTEAFF.

This clone turned up a few times. The rearrangement joins TRBV5-4 to TRBJ2-5, with D maybe TRBD2 (5 bases). V lost 3 bases and J 1 base, leaving 10 bases between the germline ends. Germline V gives CDR1 SGHNT, CDR2 YYREEE (reference sequence). The CDR3 consists of 14 residues. The CDR3 region is CASSSTGSQETQYF. In DNA form, the CDR3 reads TGTGCCAGCAGCTCAACGGGATCCCAAGAGACCCAGTACTTC. Full variable domain (outside the CDR3, taken from reference TRBV5-4 and TRBJ2-5): ETGVTQSPTHLIKTRGQQVTLRCSSQSGHNTVSWYQQALGQGPQFIFQYYREEENGRGNFPPRFSGLQFPNYSSELNVNALELDDSALYLCASSSTGSQETQYFGPGTRLLVL.

V usage is TRBV27 and J usage is TRBJ1-6, with 8 bases fitting TRBD1. This CDR3 contains 16 residues. Germline CDR1 reads MNHEY; CDR2 reads SMNVEV (reference sequence). After removal of 4 bases from V and 10 bases from J, the junction contained 12 bases not matched to a gene. The CDR3 nucleotides read TGTGCCAGCAGTTCACTTCGGACAGGGTCGTGGTCACCCCTCCACTTT. Translated, it gives CASSSLRTGSWSPLHF.

The chain couples TRBV6-5 to TRBJ2-2, with TRBD1 matching 8 bases. V shed 6 bases, J shed 7 bases, and the junction held 7 bases outside the gene matches. The CDR3 is 14 amino acids. Looked up from germline, CDR1 is MNHEY and CDR2 is SVGAGI. In DNA, the CDR3 is TGTGCCAGCAGCCGCGGACAGGGCGGCGGGGAGCTGTTTTTT. It encodes CASSRGQGGGELFF.

The rearrangement links TRBV7-2 to TRBJ2-5, with 12 positions matching TRBD2. V was pared by 5 bases and J by 4 bases, with 8 bases of the junction left unmatched. The CDR3 covers 16 residues. Per germline, CDR1 SGHTA and CDR2 FQGNSA. CDR3 protein: CASSALAGGGRETQYF. The CDR3 region has the DNA TGTGCCAGCAGCGCCCTAGCGGGAGGGGGCCGAGAGACCCAGTACTTC.

V and J are TRBV6-1 and TRBJ1-1, with 12 bases aligning to TRBD1. V was pared by 4 bases and J by 10 bases, with 7 bases of the junction left unmatched. Germline V gives CDR1 MNHNS, CDR2 SASEGT. This CDR3 has 14 residues. CDR3 in DNA: TGTGCCAGCAGTGCCCGGGACAGGGGGCGCGGAGCTTTCTTT. Protein: CASSARDRGRGAFF.

The chain has TRBV7-2 and TRBJ2-1; D gene uncertain. CDR1 is SGHTA and CDR2 is FQGNSA in the germline V gene. The CDR3 has 13 residues. V lost 4 bases, J lost 15 bases, and 19 bases lay in between. CDR3 in amino acids: CASSSAGSGGPFF. CDR3 DNA: TGTGCCAGCAGCTCCGCCGGTTCTGGCGGTCCGTTCTTC.